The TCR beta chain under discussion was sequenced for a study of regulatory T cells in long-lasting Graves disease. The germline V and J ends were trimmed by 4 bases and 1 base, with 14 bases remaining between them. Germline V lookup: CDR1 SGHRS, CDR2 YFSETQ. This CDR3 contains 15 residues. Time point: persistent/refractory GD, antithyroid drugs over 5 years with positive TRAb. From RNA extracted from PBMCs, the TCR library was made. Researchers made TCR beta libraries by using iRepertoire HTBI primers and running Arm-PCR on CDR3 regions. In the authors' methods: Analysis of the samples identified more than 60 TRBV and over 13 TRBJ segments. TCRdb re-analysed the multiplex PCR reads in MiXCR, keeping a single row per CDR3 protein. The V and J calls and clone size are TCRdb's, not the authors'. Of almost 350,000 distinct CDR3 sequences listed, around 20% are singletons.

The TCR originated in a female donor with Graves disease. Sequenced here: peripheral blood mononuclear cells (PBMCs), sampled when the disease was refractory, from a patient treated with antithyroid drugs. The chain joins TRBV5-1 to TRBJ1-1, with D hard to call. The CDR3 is CASSQIWTANTEAFF. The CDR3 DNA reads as TGCGCCAGCAGCCAGATTTGGACGGCGAACACTGAAGCTTTCTTT.